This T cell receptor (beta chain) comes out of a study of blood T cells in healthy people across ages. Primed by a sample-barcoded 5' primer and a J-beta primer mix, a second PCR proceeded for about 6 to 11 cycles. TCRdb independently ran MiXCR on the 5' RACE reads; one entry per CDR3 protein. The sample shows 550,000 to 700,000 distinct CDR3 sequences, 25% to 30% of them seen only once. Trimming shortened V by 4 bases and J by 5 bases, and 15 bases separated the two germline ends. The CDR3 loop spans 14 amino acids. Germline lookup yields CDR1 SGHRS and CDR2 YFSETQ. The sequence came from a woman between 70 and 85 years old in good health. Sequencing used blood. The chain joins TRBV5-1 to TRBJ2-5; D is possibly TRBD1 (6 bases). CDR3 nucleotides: TGCGCCAGCAGCCCTAACAGGGAAATCGAGACCCAGTACTTC. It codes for CASSPNREIETQYF.